Listed below are T cell receptor beta chains from one sample, sequenced in a study of blood T cell repertoires in COVID-19. The repertoire was sequenced with immunoSEQ multiplex PCR; TCRdb's copy has only in-frame clones and lacks some. Of about 64,000 clones in the sample, around four fifths were seen once. Material: peripheral blood. Receptors were obtained from a man aged 55 to 70 with COVID-19, enrolled during active disease. Both conserved end residues are part of each CDR3. A D gene is named only where the DNA matches it firmly.

d_call	j_call	v_call	cdr3_aa
TRBD1	TRBJ1-1	TRBV28	CASSLRQGRTEAFF
-	TRBJ2-6	TRBV19	CASSPLVYTGANVLTF
TRBD1	TRBJ1-2	TRBV11-2	CASRADRASFGYTF
TRBD1	TRBJ1-2	TRBV24-1	CATSDPRDSYGYTF
-	TRBJ2-5	TRBV11-1	CASSLNRVRETQYF
-	TRBJ2-2	TRBV2	CASRDLPGQNTGELFF
-	TRBJ2-5	TRBV30	CAWSVSRTQYF
TRBD1	TRBJ2-5	TRBV28	CASRPRDRVGKTQYF
-	TRBJ2-3	TRBV24-1	CATGGGQGRGDTQYF
TRBD2	TRBJ2-1	TRBV10-3	CAISGSGSSYNEQFF
-	TRBJ1-1	TRBV9	CASSPGGLFAFF
-	TRBJ2-7	TRBV10-1	CASSTIQGEQYF
-	TRBJ2-7	TRBV5-5	CASSAAAGTFSYEQYF
-	TRBJ2-3	TRBV25-1	CASSEAVRGADTQYF
-	TRBJ2-7	TRBV3-1/TRBV3-2	CASSPQGSSYEQYF
TRBD2	TRBJ2-1	TRBV2	CASGGDYNEQFF
TRBD1	TRBJ1-2	TRBV3-1/TRBV3-2	CASRSTGDWDGYTF
-	TRBJ2-2	TRBV19	CASSYGTTGTGELFF
-	TRBJ1-2	TRBV5-1	CASSPSTENYGYTF
-	TRBJ1-2	TRBV27	CASTSRDIVYGYTF
TRBD2	TRBJ2-3	TRBV6-5	CATIFSGEGLGTQYF
TRBD1	TRBJ1-3	TRBV30	CAWTRQGFSGNTIYF
TRBD2	TRBJ2-1	TRBV29-1	CSVRSGGLYNEQFF
TRBD1	TRBJ1-5	TRBV5-1	CASSPQGAIKGNQPQHF
-	TRBJ1-3	TRBV30	CAWSVLVGSGNTIYF
TRBD2	TRBJ2-3	TRBV18	CASSPTGGETDTQYF
TRBD1	TRBJ2-7	TRBV10-3	CAISYRDRVNEQYF
-	TRBJ2-7	TRBV2	CASRPDYALSYEQYF
-	TRBJ2-7	TRBV28	CASKLAREQYF
-	TRBJ1-4	TRBV20-1	CSASPQGSEKLFF
TRBD1	TRBJ1-6	TRBV29-1	CSHDREDSPLHF
-	TRBJ1-3	TRBV28	CASSLGGGNSGNTIYF
TRBD1	TRBJ2-7	TRBV30	CAYERDREHPEQYF
TRBD1	TRBJ2-7	TRBV5-1	CASSLADRGDEQYF
-	TRBJ2-2	TRBV5-5	CASSSGQNTGELFF
-	TRBJ1-1	TRBV2	CASSGDMNTEAFF
-	TRBJ2-7	TRBV19	CASSIEGSDEQYF
-	TRBJ2-7	TRBV18	CASSPRFELQDEQYF
-	TRBJ2-2	TRBV5-1	CASRAGGTGELFF
TRBD1	TRBJ1-2	TRBV27	CASSSPGTGVRGYTF
TRBD1	TRBJ1-5	TRBV5-1	CASSRTGGNQPQHF
-	TRBJ1-3	TRBV10-3	CAYEDTRRNTIYF
TRBD2	TRBJ2-3	TRBV9	CASSVGAGVTDTQYF
TRBD1	TRBJ1-5	TRBV2	CASSLGTGSNQPQHF
-	TRBJ2-7	TRBV11-3	CASSLQRSSYEQYF
TRBD2	TRBJ2-3	TRBV4-1	CASSQDRASGSTDTQYF
-	TRBJ2-5	TRBV21-1	CASSNRARFETQYF
-	TRBJ2-2	TRBV28	CASSPGGGIGELFF